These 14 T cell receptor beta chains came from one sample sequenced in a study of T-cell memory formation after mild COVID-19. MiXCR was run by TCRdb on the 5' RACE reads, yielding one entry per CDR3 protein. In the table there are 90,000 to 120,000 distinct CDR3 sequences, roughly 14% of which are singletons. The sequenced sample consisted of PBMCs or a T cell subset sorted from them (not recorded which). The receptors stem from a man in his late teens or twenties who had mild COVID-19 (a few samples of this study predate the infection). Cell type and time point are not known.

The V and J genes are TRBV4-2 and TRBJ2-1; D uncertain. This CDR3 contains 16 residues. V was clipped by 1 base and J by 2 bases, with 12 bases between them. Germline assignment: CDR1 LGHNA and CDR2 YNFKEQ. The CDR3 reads CASSQAPRGTYNEQFF. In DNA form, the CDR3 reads TGTGCCAGCAGCCAAGCTCCCAGAGGCACCTACAATGAGCAGTTCTTC.

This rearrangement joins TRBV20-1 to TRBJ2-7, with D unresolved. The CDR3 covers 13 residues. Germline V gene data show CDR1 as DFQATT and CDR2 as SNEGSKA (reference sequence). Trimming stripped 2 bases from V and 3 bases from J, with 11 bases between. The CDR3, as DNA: TGCAGTGCTAGAAATTCCAGGCGCTACGAGCAGTACGTC. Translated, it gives CSARNSRRYEQYV.

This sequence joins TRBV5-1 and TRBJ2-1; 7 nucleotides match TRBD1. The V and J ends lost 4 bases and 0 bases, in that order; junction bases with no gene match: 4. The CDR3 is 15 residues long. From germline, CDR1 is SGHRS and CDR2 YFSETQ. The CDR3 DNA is TGCGCCAGCAGCCCGGACAGGAGCTCCTACAATGAGCAGTTCTTC. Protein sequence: CASSPDRSSYNEQFF.

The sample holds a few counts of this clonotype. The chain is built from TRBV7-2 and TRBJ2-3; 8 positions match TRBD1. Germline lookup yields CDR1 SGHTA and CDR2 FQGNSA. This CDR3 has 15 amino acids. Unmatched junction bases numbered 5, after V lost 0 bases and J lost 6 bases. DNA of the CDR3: TGTGCCAGCAGCTTAGCGCAGGGGGCGGTGGATACGCAGTATTTT. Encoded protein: CASSLAQGAVDTQYF. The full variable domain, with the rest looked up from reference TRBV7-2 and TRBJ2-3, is GAGVSQSPSNKVTEKGKDVELRCDPISGHTALYWYRQSLGQGLEFLIYFQGNSAPDKSGLPSDRFSAERTGGSVSTLTIQRTQQEDSAVYLCASSLAQGAVDTQYFGPGTRLTVL.

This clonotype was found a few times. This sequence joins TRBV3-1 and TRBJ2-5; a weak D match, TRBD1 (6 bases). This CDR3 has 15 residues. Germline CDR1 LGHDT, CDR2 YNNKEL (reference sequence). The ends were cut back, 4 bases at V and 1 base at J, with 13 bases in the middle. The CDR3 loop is CASSRWDIGQETQYF. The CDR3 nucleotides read TGTGCCAGCAGCCGTTGGGACATTGGCCAAGAGACCCAGTACTTC.

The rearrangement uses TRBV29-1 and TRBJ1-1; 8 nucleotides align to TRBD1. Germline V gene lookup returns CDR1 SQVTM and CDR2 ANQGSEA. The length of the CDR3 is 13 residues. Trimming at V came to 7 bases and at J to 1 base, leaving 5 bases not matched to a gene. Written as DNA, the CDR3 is TGCAGCGGCACCGGGACAGGGAACACTGAAGCTTTCTTT. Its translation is CSGTGTGNTEAFF. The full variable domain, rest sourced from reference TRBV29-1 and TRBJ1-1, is SAVISQKPSRDICQRGTSLTIQCQVDSQVTMMFWYRQQPGQSLTLIATANQGSEATYESGFVIDKFPISRPNLTFSTLTVSNMSPEDSSIYLCSGTGTGNTEAFFGQGTRLTVV.

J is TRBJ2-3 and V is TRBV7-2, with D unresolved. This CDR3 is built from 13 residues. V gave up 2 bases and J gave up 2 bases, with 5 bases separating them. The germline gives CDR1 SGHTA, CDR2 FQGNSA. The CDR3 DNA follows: TGTGCCAGCAGCTTATGGGTCACAGATACGCAGTATTTT. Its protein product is CASSLWVTDTQYF.

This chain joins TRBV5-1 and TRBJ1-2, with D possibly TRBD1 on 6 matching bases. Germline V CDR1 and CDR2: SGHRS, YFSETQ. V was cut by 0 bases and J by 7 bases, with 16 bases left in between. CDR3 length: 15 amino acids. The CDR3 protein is CASSLAGTPPFGYTF. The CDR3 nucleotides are TGCGCCAGCAGCTTGGCAGGGACACCGCCCTTTGGCTACACCTTC.

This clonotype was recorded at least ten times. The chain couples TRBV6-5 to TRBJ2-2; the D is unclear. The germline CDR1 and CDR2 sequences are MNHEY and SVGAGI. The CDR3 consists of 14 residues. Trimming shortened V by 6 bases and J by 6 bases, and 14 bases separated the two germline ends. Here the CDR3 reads CASRMSGSPGELFF. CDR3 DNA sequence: TGTGCCAGCAGGATGTCCGGATCCCCCGGGGAGCTGTTTTTT.

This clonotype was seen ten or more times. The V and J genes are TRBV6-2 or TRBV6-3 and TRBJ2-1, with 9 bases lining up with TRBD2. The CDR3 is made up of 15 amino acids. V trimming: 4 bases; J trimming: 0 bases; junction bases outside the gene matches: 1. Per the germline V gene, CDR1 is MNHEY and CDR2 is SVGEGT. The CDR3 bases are TGTGCCAGCAGTTTGACTAGCGGCTCCTACAATGAGCAGTTCTTC. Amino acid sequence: CASSLTSGSYNEQFF.

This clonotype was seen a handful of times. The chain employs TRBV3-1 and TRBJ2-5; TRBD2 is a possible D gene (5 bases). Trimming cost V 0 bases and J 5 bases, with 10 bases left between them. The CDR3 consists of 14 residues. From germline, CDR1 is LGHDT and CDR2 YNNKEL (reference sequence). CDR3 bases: TGTGCCAGCAGCCAAGAACTAGTCAGGGAGACCCAGTACTTC. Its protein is CASSQELVRETQYF.

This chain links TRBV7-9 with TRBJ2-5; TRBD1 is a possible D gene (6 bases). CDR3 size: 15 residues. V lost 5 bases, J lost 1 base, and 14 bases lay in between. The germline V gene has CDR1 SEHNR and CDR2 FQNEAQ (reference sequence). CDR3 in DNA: TGTGCCAGCAGCCATGCAGGGGCCCCCCAAGAGACCCAGTACTTC. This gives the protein CASSHAGAPQETQYF.

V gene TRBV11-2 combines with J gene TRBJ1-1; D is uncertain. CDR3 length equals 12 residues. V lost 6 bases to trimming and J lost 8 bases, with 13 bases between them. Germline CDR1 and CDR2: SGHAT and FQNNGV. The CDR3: CASSLLGPEAFF. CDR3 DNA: TGTGCCAGCAGTCTCCTGGGTCCCGAAGCTTTCTTT.

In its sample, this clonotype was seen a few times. CDR3 sequence reads: CASSAVGHEQFF. In DNA, the CDR3 is TGTGCCAGCAGCGCAGTGGGGCATGAGCAGTTCTTC. This chain uses TRBV7-2 with TRBJ2-1, with a possible D match to TRBD1 (5 bases). Germline values: CDR1 SGHTA, CDR2 FQGNSA. The CDR3 contains 12 residues. Trimming shortened V by 5 bases and J by 8 bases, and 10 bases separated the two germline ends. The full variable domain, its missing parts supplied by reference TRBV7-2 and TRBJ2-1, is GAGVSQSPSNKVTEKGKDVELRCDPISGHTALYWYRQSLGQGLEFLIYFQGNSAPDKSGLPSDRFSAERTGGSVSTLTIQRTQQEDSAVYLCASSAVGHEQFFGPGTRLTVL.